The next 32 T cell receptor beta chains were all read from a single sample in a study of OX40 agonist ivuxolimab in advanced cancers. The receptor library was made with the immunoSEQ multiplex PCR assay. As stored in TCRdb, this immuneACCESS dataset retains in-frame rearrangements with V and J assigned. A fraction of the clones does not appear; measured against another copy, unresolved V genes explain less than half of the discrepancy, and the remainder lacks a known reason. Recorded for this sample are more than 65,000 clones; over 90% of them occurred a single time. Clones ranked in the top ten supply 15% to 17% of the sample. The sample here was CD4+ or CD8+ T cells sorted from blood, taken in a trial of the OX40 agonist ivuxolimab. The receptors here all came from an adult with an advanced solid tumor such as melanoma, head and neck, liver or kidney cancer.

This sequence joins TRBV30 and TRBJ1-4; D uncertain. Germline V CDR1 and CDR2: GTSNPN, SVGIG (reference sequence). Trimming shortened V by 0 bases and J by 5 bases, and 7 bases separated the two germline ends. The CDR3 is 13 amino acids. CDR3 residues: CAWSVSSNEKLFF. DNA of the CDR3: TGTGCCTGGAGTGTGTCCTCGAATGAAAAACTGTTTTTT. Full variable domain (outside the CDR3, taken from reference TRBV30 and TRBJ1-4): SQTIHQWPATLVQPVGSPLSLECTVEGTSNPNLYWYRQAAGRGLQLLFYSVGIGQISSEVPQNLSASRPQDRQFILSSKKLLLSDSGFYLCAWSVSSNEKLFFGSGTQLSVL.

The V and J genes are TRBV4-3 and TRBJ1-6; D might be TRBD1 (5 bases). Per germline, CDR1 LGHNA and CDR2 YSLEER. The germline V and J ends were trimmed by 4 bases and 5 bases, with 12 bases remaining between them. This CDR3 is 15 amino acids long. The CDR3 loop reads CASSPGAGDNSPLHF. The CDR3 DNA sequence: TGCGCCAGCAGCCCCGGGGCGGGGGATAATTCACCCCTCCACTTT.

The gene calls are TRBV15 and TRBJ2-7, with unresolved D. The V and J ends lost 1 base and 7 bases respectively, with 14 bases between them. The CDR3 is 14 residues long. Germline V lookup: CDR1 LNHNV, CDR2 YYDKDF (reference sequence). CDR3 nucleotides: TGTGCCACCAGCAGAGTTCGTACAAATCAGGAGCAGTACTTC. It is translated as CATSRVRTNQEQYF. Looking up the rest from reference TRBV15 and TRBJ2-7 gives the full variable domain: DAMVIQNPRYQVTQFGKPVTLSCSQTLNHNVMYWYQQKSSQAPKLLFHYYDKDFNNEADTPDNFQSRRPNTSFCFLDIRSPGLGDTAMYLCATSRVRTNQEQYFGPGTRLTVT.

The table lists this clone with a count of one. The chain joins TRBV27 to TRBJ1-5, with D possibly TRBD1 on 6 matching bases. Trimming left V 4 bases short and J 5 bases short, with 12 bases between. The CDR3 totals 14 residues. Germline CDR1 and CDR2: MNHEY and SMNVEV (reference sequence). This CDR3 is CASSSDSYYQPQHF. CDR3 nucleotides: TGTGCCAGCAGTTCGGACAGCTATTATCAGCCCCAGCATTTT.

This chain links TRBV4-1 with TRBJ2-7; D unresolved. This CDR3 region has 13 residues. Germline V gene lookup returns CDR1 MGHRA and CDR2 YSYEKL. V lost 4 bases and J lost 9, with 16 bases in between. Here the CDR3 reads CASSPEPFDGQYF. The CDR3 DNA reads as TGCGCCAGCAGCCCTGAACCCTTCGACGGGCAGTACTTC.

In DNA, the CDR3 is TGTGCCAGCAGCCCCAAACAGGGATACTACTATGGCTACACCTTC. It codes for CASSPKQGYYYGYTF. This chain connects TRBV14 to TRBJ1-2; tentatively, D is TRBD1 (6 bases). This CDR3 region has 15 residues. Germline CDR1 SGHDN, CDR2 FVKESK. Deletions cut 4 bases from V and 3 bases from J, with 15 bases between.

The chain is built from TRBV27 and TRBJ1-5; no reliable D call. Germline assignment: CDR1 MNHEY and CDR2 SMNVEV (reference sequence). The V gene lost 0 bases and the J gene lost 1 base, with 7 bases spanning the gap. The CDR3 is 15 residues long. CDR3 amino acids: CASSLSQGSNQPQHF. The CDR3 DNA reads as TGTGCCAGCAGTTTATCGCAAGGGAGCAATCAGCCCCAGCATTTT.

The chain employs TRBV9 and TRBJ2-2, with D unresolved. Germline V gene data show CDR1 as SGDLS and CDR2 as YYNGEE. The CDR3 runs to 14 residues. Trimming removed 3 bases from V and 9 bases from J, with 15 bases in between. The CDR3 nucleotides are TGTGCCAGCAGCGAGCCCCGAGTGACCAGGGAGCTGTTTTTT. It codes for CASSEPRVTRELFF.

V usage is TRBV7-9 and J usage is TRBJ1-1; D is ambiguous. Germline loops: CDR1 SEHNR, CDR2 FQNEAQ (reference sequence). This CDR3 region has 14 residues. V was pared by 1 base and J by 6 bases, with 12 bases between. The CDR3, as DNA: TGTGCCAGCAGCTTAGTAGAAAAACAGCCTGAAGCTTTCTTT. Its translation: CASSLVEKQPEAFF.

The chain uses TRBV7-9 and TRBJ2-7; D assignment may be TRBD1 or TRBD2 (6 bases each). The CDR3 has 17 amino acids. Per the germline V gene, CDR1 is SEHNR and CDR2 is FQNEAQ (reference sequence). The V end lost 5 bases, the J end lost 6 bases, and 26 bases lay between the germline ends. This chain's CDR3 is CASSPSTRGRMNSEQYF. The CDR3 DNA sequence: TGTGCCAGCAGCCCAAGCACAAGGGGGAGGATGAATTCCGAGCAGTACTTC.

The V gene is TRBV19, the J gene TRBJ2-7, with unresolved D. The CDR3 is 12 residues long. The V end lost 9 bases, the J end lost 0 bases, and 9 bases lay between the germline ends. Germline values: CDR1 LNHDA, CDR2 SQIVND (reference sequence). CDR3 DNA sequence: TGTGCCAGCGGAAGCGACTCCTACGAGCAGTACTTC. This encodes CASGSDSYEQYF.

The chain couples TRBV7-9 to TRBJ1-1, with unresolved D. The germline V gene has CDR1 SEHNR and CDR2 FQNEAQ (reference sequence). The CDR3 runs to 12 residues. Trimming took 2 bases from V and 7 from J, leaving 8 bases between them. In DNA, the CDR3 is TGTGCCAGCAGCTTAAGAATCGATGAAGCTTTCTTT. Protein: CASSLRIDEAFF. Using reference TRBV7-9 and TRBJ1-1 for the parts outside the CDR3, the full variable domain is DTGVSQNPRHKITKRGQNVTFRCDPISEHNRLYWYRQTLGQGPEFLTYFQNEAQLEKSRLLSDRFSAERPKGSFSTLEIQRTEQGDSAMYLCASSLRIDEAFFGQGTRLTVV.

The CDR3 region has the DNA TGTGCCAGCAGCAAGGATGTGGGGTTTACTAACTATGGCTACACCTTC. Amino acids: CASSKDVGFTNYGYTF. The chain has TRBV7-9 and TRBJ1-2, with D uncertain. The germline gives CDR1 SEHNR, CDR2 FQNEAQ (reference sequence). The CDR3 consists of 16 residues. Trimming took 5 bases from V and 0 from J, leaving 16 bases between them.

The rearrangement links TRBV2 to TRBJ2-3, with 7 bases matching TRBD1. V lost 5 bases and J lost 9; bases outside the gene matches: 5. The CDR3 consists of 12 residues. Germline V lookup: CDR1 SNHLY, CDR2 FYNNEI. The CDR3 DNA reads TGTGCCAGCAGTTGGACAGGTGGAACGCAGTATTTT. Residues: CASSWTGGTQYF.

The chain links TRBV11-2 to TRBJ1-2; 11 nucleotides align to TRBD1. The V and J ends lost 4 bases and 7 bases, in that order; junction bases with no gene match: 11. The germline V gene has CDR1 SGHAT and CDR2 FQNNGV. The CDR3 spans 16 residues. CDR3 sequence: CASSSRGTGGFGGYTF. Written as DNA, the CDR3 is TGTGCCAGCAGCTCGCGGGGGACAGGGGGATTTGGTGGCTACACCTTC.

This sequence joins TRBV18 and TRBJ2-7; TRBD2 matches at 7 bases. J was trimmed by 3 bases and V by 0 bases; bases with no gene match: 2. The length of the CDR3 is 14 residues. Germline values: CDR1 KGHSH, CDR2 LQKENI. The CDR3 bases are TGTGCCAGCTCACCACCGGGACTAAACTACGAGCAGTACTTC. This gives the protein CASSPPGLNYEQYF.

This chain links TRBV29-1 with TRBJ2-2; D is undetermined. The CDR3 loop spans 13 amino acids. Per germline, CDR1 SQVTM and CDR2 ANQGSEA. V lost 4 bases and J lost 0, with 6 bases in between. Here the CDR3 DNA reads TGCAGCGTTGCACAGCCGAACACCGGGGAGCTGTTTTTT. Translated, it gives CSVAQPNTGELFF.

The V call is TRBV29-1, the J call TRBJ2-2; D possibly corresponds to TRBD2 (5 bases). This CDR3 contains 14 residues. Germline CDR1 SQVTM, CDR2 ANQGSEA. With 5 bases removed from V and 5 bases from J, the gap between germline ends came to 15 bases. The chain's CDR3 is CSVPTGWGTGELFF. Written as DNA, the CDR3 is TGCAGCGTTCCGACGGGATGGGGAACCGGGGAGCTGTTTTTT.

V gene TRBV4-3 combines with J gene TRBJ2-5, with D tentatively TRBD1 (5 bases). Trimming removed 4 bases from V and 2 bases from J, with 17 bases in between. The germline CDR1 and CDR2 sequences are LGHNA and YSLEER. There are 16 residues in the CDR3. This CDR3 is CASSPDIGATQETQYF. For the CDR3, the DNA is TGCGCCAGCAGCCCCGACATTGGGGCTACGCAAGAGACCCAGTACTTC.

V is TRBV9 and J is TRBJ1-5; TRBD1 might be the D (6 bases). Germline V gene data show CDR1 as SGDLS and CDR2 as YYNGEE. The CDR3 runs to 13 residues. V was trimmed by 0 bases and J by 7 bases, leaving 8 bases between them. CDR3 loop: CASSVGGGQPQHF. The CDR3 DNA is TGTGCCAGCAGCGTAGGGGGGGGCCAGCCCCAGCATTTT.

The chain carries TRBV5-1 and TRBJ2-7; D is uncertain. CDR3 size: 14 residues. Germline V lookup: CDR1 SGHRS, CDR2 YFSETQ. V lost 0 bases and J 5 bases, leaving 12 bases between the germline ends. The CDR3 DNA is TGCGCCAGCAGCTTGGTTTATCGAGACCACGAGCAGTACTTC. Translating it yields CASSLVYRDHEQYF.

The chain is built from TRBV29-1 and TRBJ2-2, with a weak D call TRBD1 (6 bases). The V end lost 7 bases, the J end lost 4 bases, and 10 bases lay between the germline ends. The germline V gene has CDR1 SQVTM and CDR2 ANQGSEA. The CDR3 spans 12 residues. CDR3 DNA sequence: TGCAGCGGAAACAGGGTCACCGGGGAGCTGTTTTTT. Protein: CSGNRVTGELFF.

In nucleotides, the CDR3 is TGTGCCACCAGCAGAGATCGACTAGCGGGAGCCAATGAGCAGTTCTTC. Amino acids: CATSRDRLAGANEQFF. The V gene is TRBV15, the J gene TRBJ2-1; 12 bases fit TRBD2. This CDR3 has 16 residues. The junction had 3 bases not matched to a gene; V was cut back by 0 bases and J by 6 bases. The V gene's germline CDR1 is LNHNV and CDR2 YYDKDF (reference sequence).

The genes are TRBV27 and TRBJ2-1; perhaps TRBD1 as D (5 bases). The CDR3 totals 13 residues. The V end lost 6 bases, the J end lost 9 bases, and 15 bases lay between the germline ends. The germline V gene has CDR1 MNHEY and CDR2 SMNVEV (reference sequence). For the CDR3, the DNA is TGTGCCAGCAGCCTAACAGGTCCTGGTGAGCAGTTCTTC. It specifies CASSLTGPGEQFF.

This clone came up once. The V and J genes are TRBV5-5 and TRBJ1-2; TRBD1 might be the D (5 bases). The germline V and J ends were trimmed by 7 bases and 8 bases, with 12 bases remaining between them. Germline CDR1 SGHKS, CDR2 YYEKEE (reference sequence). This CDR3 is 11 amino acids long. This CDR3 reads CASGVEGGYTF. The CDR3, as DNA: TGTGCCAGCGGCGTTGAGGGGGGCTACACCTTC.

This chain connects TRBV9 to TRBJ1-5, with no clear D. Trimming left V 0 bases short and J 4 bases short, with 8 bases between. This CDR3 spans 14 amino acids. CDR1 SGDLS and CDR2 YYNGEE come from the germline V gene. The CDR3 DNA reads TGTGCCAGCAGCGTAGGCGGAACAAATCAGCCCCAGCATTTT. It is translated as CASSVGGTNQPQHF.

This chain joins TRBV7-2 and TRBJ2-7; TRBD1 agrees at 8 bases. Per the germline V gene, CDR1 is SGHTA and CDR2 is FQGNSA. Unmatched junction bases numbered 9, after V lost 2 bases and J lost 0 bases. The CDR3 sequence is 17 residues long. The chain's CDR3 is CASSLWATGVRSYEQYF. In nucleotides, the CDR3 is TGTGCCAGCAGCTTATGGGCGACAGGGGTCCGCTCCTACGAGCAGTACTTC.

The chain has TRBV15 and TRBJ2-1; D is perhaps TRBD1 or TRBD2 (5 bases each). CDR3 size: 17 residues. V lost 0 bases and J lost 7, with 19 bases in between. CDR1 and CDR2 from the germline V gene are LNHNV and YYDKDF (reference sequence). This chain's CDR3 is CATSRDRAAGRGNEQFF. DNA of the CDR3: TGTGCCACCAGCAGAGATCGGGCGGCAGGGCGCGGGAATGAGCAGTTCTTC.

This chain joins TRBV19 and TRBJ2-7; weak D call: TRBD2 (7 bases). Per germline, CDR1 LNHDA and CDR2 SQIVND (reference sequence). Deletions cut 3 bases from V and 5 bases from J, with 17 bases between. The CDR3 contains 15 residues. The CDR3: CASSIGSGGNNEQYF. In nucleotides, the CDR3 is TGTGCCAGTAGTATCGGTTCGGGGGGCAACAACGAGCAGTACTTC. Complete variable domain (other parts from reference TRBV19 and TRBJ2-7): DGGITQSPKYLFRKEGQNVTLSCEQNLNHDAMYWYRQDPGQGLRLIYYSQIVNDFQKGDIAEGYSVSREKKESFPLTVTSAQKNPTAFYLCASSIGSGGNNEQYFGPGTRLTVT.

The chain uses TRBV7-9 and TRBJ2-7, with TRBD2 as a possible D gene (5 bases). Germline CDR1 SEHNR, CDR2 FQNEAQ (reference sequence). Trimming stripped 4 bases from V and 4 bases from J, with 14 bases between. There are 14 residues in the CDR3. The CDR3, as DNA: TGTGCCAGCAGCTCAACGGAGGAACCTTACGAGCAGTACTTC. As protein: CASSSTEEPYEQYF. The whole variable domain, filled in from reference TRBV7-9 and TRBJ2-7, reads DTGVSQNPRHKITKRGQNVTFRCDPISEHNRLYWYRQTLGQGPEFLTYFQNEAQLEKSRLLSDRFSAERPKGSFSTLEIQRTEQGDSAMYLCASSSTEEPYEQYFGPGTRLTVT.

The chain recombines TRBV4-1 with TRBJ1-1; D unresolved. The germline V gene has CDR1 MGHRA and CDR2 YSYEKL. The V end lost 1 base, the J end lost 8 bases, and 8 bases lay between the germline ends. The CDR3 extends over 12 amino acids. The CDR3 sequence: CASSQADGEAFF. For the CDR3, the DNA is TGCGCCAGCAGCCAAGCGGACGGGGAAGCTTTCTTT.

The CDR3 sequence: CATSRDWAGTGNTIYF. Written as DNA, the CDR3 is TGTGCCACCAGCAGAGATTGGGCCGGGACTGGAAACACCATATATTTT. The rearrangement joins TRBV15 to TRBJ1-3, with unresolved D. The germline V gene has CDR1 LNHNV and CDR2 YYDKDF (reference sequence). This CDR3 spans 16 amino acids. Trimming pared 0 bases from V and 2 bases from J, leaving 11 bases between.